These 17 T cell receptor beta chains were sequenced from one sample in a study of technical replicates of blood from a handful of donors. Produced via immunoSEQ multiplex PCR; TCRdb's table is partial and in-frame only. Found here are around 60,000 clones, around nine tenths of them singletons; the top ten hold approximately 5%. Sequenced input: PBMCs. These receptors all stem from a human donor in good health. Some clones in this sample may be carry-over from other donors' samples.

V gene TRBV29-1 combines with J gene TRBJ1-2, with a tentative D call TRBD1 (6 bases). Germline V gives CDR1 SQVTM, CDR2 ANQGSEA. Trimming removed 3 bases at V and 0 bases at J, with 11 bases between. The CDR3 is made up of 14 amino acids. In DNA form, the CDR3 reads TGCAGCGTTGATATGGACAGCTCTAACTATGGCTACACCTTC. Amino acid sequence: CSVDMDSSNYGYTF.

This chain joins TRBV4-3 and TRBJ2-3; D ambiguous. The ends were cut back, 2 bases at V and 7 bases at J, with 13 bases in the middle. The germline V gene has CDR1 LGHNA and CDR2 YSLEER. This CDR3 spans 14 amino acids. The CDR3 nucleotides are TGCGCCAGCAGCCAACTCTCTAGAGATCATACGCAGTATTTT. Translation gives CASSQLSRDHTQYF.

The gene calls are TRBV19 and TRBJ2-7; D is perhaps TRBD1 (6 bases). The V gene lost 3 bases and the J gene lost 4 bases, with 13 bases spanning the gap. The CDR3 loop spans 14 amino acids. The germline V gene encodes CDR1 LNHDA and CDR2 SQIVND (reference sequence). CDR3 nucleotides: TGTGCCAGTAGTATTCAAGGGGGTACGTACGAGCAGTACTTC. It yields the protein CASSIQGGTYEQYF.

This clone was seen a single time. V gene TRBV7-9 combines with J gene TRBJ2-1; D is uncertain. This CDR3 region has 13 residues. CDR1 is SEHNR, CDR2 FQNEAQ, per germline (reference sequence). V was cut by 1 base and J by 5 bases, with 6 bases left in between. DNA of the CDR3: TGTGCCAGCAGCTTAGGCGTCAACAATGAGCAGTTCTTC. Translated, it gives CASSLGVNNEQFF.

V usage is TRBV5-1 and J usage is TRBJ2-5, with D tentatively TRBD2 (6 bases). Germline-derived CDR1 and CDR2 are SGHRS and YFSETQ. CDR3 length equals 17 residues. V was clipped by 5 bases and J by 4 bases, with 24 bases between them. For the CDR3, the DNA is TGCGCCAGCAGTTTAACCGGCCTAGTAGCGGTAGGAGAGACCCAGTACTTC. This encodes CASSLTGLVAVGETQYF.

This chain links TRBV4-1 with TRBJ2-7, with D possibly being TRBD1 (6 bases). Per the germline V gene, CDR1 is MGHRA and CDR2 is YSYEKL. The CDR3 loop spans 15 amino acids. Trimming removed 1 base at V and 0 bases at J, with 10 bases between. The CDR3 sequence: CASSQVQGISYEQYF. CDR3 coding DNA: TGCGCCAGCAGCCAAGTGCAGGGGATCTCCTACGAGCAGTACTTC.

V gene TRBV7-6 combines with J gene TRBJ1-4, with a possible D match to TRBD1 (5 bases). V was cut by 5 bases and J by 4 bases, with 11 bases left in between. This CDR3 comprises 14 residues. Germline CDR1 SGHVS, CDR2 FNYEAQ. The CDR3, as DNA: TGTGCCAGCAGCCAGACAGAAGTTAATGAAAAACTGTTTTTT. Translated, it gives CASSQTEVNEKLFF.

This rearrangement joins TRBV7-3 to TRBJ1-1; tentatively, D is TRBD1 (5 bases). The CDR3 contains 17 residues. The V end was cut by 1 base, the J end by 0 bases, with 15 bases between. Germline V gene lookup returns CDR1 SGHTA and CDR2 FQGTGA. The CDR3 coding sequence is TGTGCCAGCAGCTTAAGAGGCGGGGCAGCTTTGAACACTGAAGCTTTCTTT. Protein sequence: CASSLRGGAALNTEAFF.

The chain employs TRBV2 and TRBJ2-3; TRBD2 might be the D (5 bases). The germline gives CDR1 SNHLY, CDR2 FYNNEI. With 6 bases removed from V and 2 bases from J, the gap between germline ends came to 15 bases. The CDR3 runs to 15 residues. CDR3 DNA sequence: TGTGCCAGCAGATCCAGCGGTAAGAACACAGATACGCAGTATTTT. Its translation is CASRSSGKNTDTQYF. The variable domain in full, completed from reference TRBV2 and TRBJ2-3, reads EPEVTQTPSHQVTQMGQEVILRCVPISNHLYFYWYRQILGQKVEFLVSFYNNEISEKSEIFDDQFSVERPDGSNFTLKIRSTKLEDSAMYFCASRSSGKNTDTQYFGPGTRLTVL.

As DNA, the CDR3 is TGTGCCAGCAGCTCCGAAGAGACCCAGTACTTC. Amino acids: CASSSEETQYF. The rearrangement links TRBV7-2 to TRBJ2-5; D call uncertain. Germline V lookup: CDR1 SGHTA, CDR2 FQGNSA. This CDR3 has 11 amino acids. Trimming stripped 4 bases from V and 3 bases from J, with 3 bases between. Full variable domain (rest looked up from reference TRBV7-2 and TRBJ2-5): GAGVSQSPSNKVTEKGKDVELRCDPISGHTALYWYRQSLGQGLEFLIYFQGNSAPDKSGLPSDRFSAERTGGSVSTLTIQRTQQEDSAVYLCASSSEETQYFGPGTRLLVL.

The J gene is TRBJ2-3, the V gene TRBV5-6; TRBD2 is a possible D gene (5 bases). Germline assignment: CDR1 SGHDT and CDR2 YYEEEE. Trimming took off 4 bases at V and 1 base at J, with 19 bases between the two ends. CDR3 length: 17 amino acids. The CDR3 loop reads CASSRRTERQGTDTQYF. The CDR3, as DNA: TGTGCCAGCAGCAGGAGGACCGAACGGCAGGGCACAGATACGCAGTATTTT.

J is TRBJ2-1 and V is TRBV7-2; 7 positions match TRBD2. CDR3 length: 15 amino acids. V shed 1 base, J shed 5 bases, and the junction held 5 bases outside the gene matches. Germline assignment: CDR1 SGHTA and CDR2 FQGNSA. Here the CDR3 reads CASSLDRGVHNEQFF. Written as DNA, the CDR3 is TGTGCCAGCAGCTTAGATCGGGGGGTTCACAATGAGCAGTTCTTC. The full variable domain, rest sourced from reference TRBV7-2 and TRBJ2-1, is GAGVSQSPSNKVTEKGKDVELRCDPISGHTALYWYRQSLGQGLEFLIYFQGNSAPDKSGLPSDRFSAERTGGSVSTLTIQRTQQEDSAVYLCASSLDRGVHNEQFFGPGTRLTVL.

The chain employs TRBV6-6 and TRBJ2-7, with TRBD1 identical over 12 bases. CDR1 and CDR2 from the germline V gene are MNHNY and SVGAGI (reference sequence). This CDR3 has 16 amino acids. The J segment lost 5 bases and the V segment lost 9 bases, leaving 14 bases of the junction unmatched. The CDR3 DNA is TGTGCCAGTCGGGGGACAGGGGGCGTTCGGCAGGACGAGCAGTACTTC. Residues: CASRGTGGVRQDEQYF.

The V gene is TRBV29-1, the J gene TRBJ2-5, with a weak D call TRBD2 (5 bases). V was shortened by 4 bases and J by 4 bases, with 13 bases between the two germline ends. CDR1 is SQVTM and CDR2 is ANQGSEA in the germline V gene. This CDR3 contains 13 residues. The CDR3 sequence is CSVGASPGETQYF. For the CDR3, the DNA is TGCAGCGTTGGGGCTAGCCCTGGAGAGACCCAGTACTTC. The variable domain in full, with the rest retrieved from reference TRBV29-1 and TRBJ2-5, is SAVISQKPSRDICQRGTSLTIQCQVDSQVTMMFWYRQQPGQSLTLIATANQGSEATYESGFVIDKFPISRPNLTFSTLTVSNMSPEDSSIYLCSVGASPGETQYFGPGTRLLVL.

The genes are TRBV30 and TRBJ1-2; possibly TRBD1 for D (6 bases). V was trimmed by 1 base and J by 2 bases, leaving 11 bases between them. The CDR3 runs 14 residues. Germline CDR1 GTSNPN, CDR2 SVGIG (reference sequence). CDR3 DNA sequence: TGTGCCTGGAGTGCTGGGCAGGGGAACTATGGCTACACCTTC. Its protein is CAWSAGQGNYGYTF.

This clone was found a few times. The V gene is TRBV27, the J gene TRBJ2-3; 9 bases match TRBD1. The trim removed 5 bases at V and 6 bases at J, leaving 12 bases unmatched. Germline CDR1 and CDR2: MNHEY and SMNVEV (reference sequence). The CDR3 loop spans 16 amino acids. CDR3 in DNA: TGTGCCAGCAGTCGCTTTGGGGACAGGGAGTCCGATACGCAGTATTTT. Amino acid sequence: CASSRFGDRESDTQYF.

The chain links TRBV7-6 to TRBJ2-1, with D possibly being TRBD2 (6 bases). Germline CDR1 and CDR2: SGHVS and FNYEAQ. V was cut by 1 base and J by 3 bases, with 16 bases left in between. The CDR3 totals 17 residues. CDR3 sequence reads: CASSLVPAGGVYNEQFF. In nucleotides, the CDR3 is TGTGCCAGCAGCTTAGTCCCAGCGGGTGGTGTCTACAATGAGCAGTTCTTC.